Listed below are T cell receptor beta chains from one sample, sequenced in a study of blood T cell repertoires in COVID-19. Repertoires were generated with immunoSEQ multiplex PCR, while TCRdb's copy carries only in-frame clones and drops some. Among 140,000 to 150,000 clones listed, around 91% were seen once. Specimen: peripheral blood. The receptors were sampled from a man aged 18 to 30 with COVID-19, enrolled during active disease. Both conserved end residues are part of each CDR3. A D gene is named only where the DNA matches it firmly. Expanded clones are given a class, and other clones once, few, many or no size at all.

CDR3 length: 15; clone size: -; V gene: TRBV13; D gene: TRBD1; J gene: TRBJ2-1; CDR3 protein: CASSPRQGAYNEQFF; CDR3 DNA: TGTGCCAGCAGCCCACGACAGGGGGCCTACAATGAGCAGTTCTTC
CDR3 length: 14; clone size: -; V gene: TRBV9; D gene: -; J gene: TRBJ1-2; CDR3 protein: CASSVGGANYGYTF; CDR3 DNA: TGTGCCAGCAGCGTAGGAGGAGCCAACTATGGCTACACCTTC
CDR3 length: 16; clone size: -; V gene: TRBV6-6; D gene: TRBD2; J gene: TRBJ2-2; CDR3 protein: CASSFGGRLDTGELFF; CDR3 DNA: TGTGCCAGCAGTTTTGGCGGGAGATTAGACACCGGGGAGCTGTTTTTT
CDR3 length: 15; clone size: -; V gene: TRBV28; D gene: TRBD1; J gene: TRBJ1-3; CDR3 protein: CASKNRGSSGNTIYF; CDR3 DNA: TGTGCCAGCAAAAACAGGGGGAGCTCTGGAAACACCATATATTTT
CDR3 length: 15; clone size: -; V gene: TRBV5-4; D gene: TRBD2; J gene: TRBJ2-1; CDR3 protein: CASSLGGSSYNEQFF; CDR3 DNA: TGTGCCAGCAGCTTGGGCGGGAGCTCCTACAATGAGCAGTTCTTC
CDR3 length: 15; clone size: -; V gene: TRBV29-1; D gene: TRBD1; J gene: TRBJ1-2; CDR3 protein: CSVDGGGQGGYGYTF; CDR3 DNA: TGCAGCGTTGACGGGGGTGGACAGGGCGGGTATGGCTACACCTTC
CDR3 length: 16; clone size: -; V gene: TRBV7-9; D gene: -; J gene: TRBJ2-6; CDR3 protein: CASSSGAISGANVLTF; CDR3 DNA: TGTGCCAGCAGCTCCGGAGCTATCTCTGGGGCCAACGTCCTGACTTTC
CDR3 length: 14; clone size: -; V gene: TRBV7-2; D gene: TRBD1; J gene: TRBJ1-5; CDR3 protein: CASSLTGVKQPQHF; CDR3 DNA: TGTGCCAGCAGTTTGACAGGGGTTAAGCAGCCCCAGCATTTT
CDR3 length: 16; clone size: -; V gene: TRBV15; D gene: TRBD1; J gene: TRBJ2-1; CDR3 protein: CATSSYRDRVSNEQFF; CDR3 DNA: TGTGCCACCAGCAGTTACCGGGACAGGGTTTCCAATGAGCAGTTCTTC
CDR3 length: 14; clone size: -; V gene: TRBV7-9; D gene: -; J gene: TRBJ2-7; CDR3 protein: CASSLVSGFYEQYF; CDR3 DNA: TGTGCCAGCAGCTTAGTTTCAGGCTTCTACGAGCAGTACTTC
CDR3 length: 14; clone size: few; V gene: TRBV7-2; D gene: TRBD1; J gene: TRBJ1-5; CDR3 protein: CASSYRQGGQPQHF; CDR3 DNA: TGTGCCAGCAGCTATAGACAGGGAGGCCAGCCCCAGCATTTT
CDR3 length: 15; clone size: -; V gene: TRBV3-1/TRBV3-2; D gene: TRBD2; J gene: TRBJ2-1; CDR3 protein: CASSRASGNYNEQFF; CDR3 DNA: TGTGCCAGCAGCCGGGCTAGCGGGAACTACAATGAGCAGTTCTTC
CDR3 length: 15; clone size: -; V gene: TRBV9; D gene: TRBD1; J gene: TRBJ1-4; CDR3 protein: CASSVGDRMNEKLLF; CDR3 DNA: TGTGCCAGCAGCGTAGGGGACAGGATGAATGAAAAACTGCTTTTT
CDR3 length: 14; clone size: -; V gene: TRBV19; D gene: -; J gene: TRBJ2-5; CDR3 protein: CASSILNSQETQYF; CDR3 DNA: TGTGCCAGTAGTATACTGAACAGCCAAGAGACCCAGTACTTC
CDR3 length: 15; clone size: -; V gene: TRBV15; D gene: -; J gene: TRBJ2-1; CDR3 protein: CATSRTPEVSGEQFF; CDR3 DNA: TGTGCCACCAGCCGAACTCCGGAGGTGAGTGGTGAGCAGTTCTTC